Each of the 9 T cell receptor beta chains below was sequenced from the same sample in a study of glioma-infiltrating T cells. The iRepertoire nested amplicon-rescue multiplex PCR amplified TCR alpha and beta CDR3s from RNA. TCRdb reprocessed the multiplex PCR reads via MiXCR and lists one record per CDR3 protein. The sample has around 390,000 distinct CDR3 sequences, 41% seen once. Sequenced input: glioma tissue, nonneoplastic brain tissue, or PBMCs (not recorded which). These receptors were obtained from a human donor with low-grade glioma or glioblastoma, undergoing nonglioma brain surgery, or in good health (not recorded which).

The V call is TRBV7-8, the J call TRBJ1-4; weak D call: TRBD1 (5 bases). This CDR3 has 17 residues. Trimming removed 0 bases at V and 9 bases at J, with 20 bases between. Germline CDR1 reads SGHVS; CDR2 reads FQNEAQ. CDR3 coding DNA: TGTGCCAGCAGCTTAGCGCTGGGGCAGGCCAATGCTCAAAAACTGTTTTTT. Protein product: CASSLALGQANAQKLFF.

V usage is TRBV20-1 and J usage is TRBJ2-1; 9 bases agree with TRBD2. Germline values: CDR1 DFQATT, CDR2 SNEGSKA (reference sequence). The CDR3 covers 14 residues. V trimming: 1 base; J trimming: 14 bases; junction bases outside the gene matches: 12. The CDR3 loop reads CSARGGNSGSREFF. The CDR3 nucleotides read TGCAGTGCTAGAGGGGGGAATAGCGGGAGTAGGGAGTTCTTC.

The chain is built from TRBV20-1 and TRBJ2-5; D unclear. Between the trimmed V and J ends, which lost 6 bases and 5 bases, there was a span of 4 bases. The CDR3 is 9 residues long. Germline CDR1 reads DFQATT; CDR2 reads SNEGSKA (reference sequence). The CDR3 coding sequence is TGCAGTGCCCGGGAGACCCAGTACTTC. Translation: CSARETQYF.

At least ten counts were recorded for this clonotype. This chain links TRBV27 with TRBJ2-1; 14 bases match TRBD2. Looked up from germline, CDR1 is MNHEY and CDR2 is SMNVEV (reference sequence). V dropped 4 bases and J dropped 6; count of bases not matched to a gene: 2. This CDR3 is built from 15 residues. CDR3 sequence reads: CASSSGTSGSNEQFF. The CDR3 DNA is TGTGCCAGCAGTTCGGGGACTAGCGGGAGCAATGAGCAGTTCTTC.

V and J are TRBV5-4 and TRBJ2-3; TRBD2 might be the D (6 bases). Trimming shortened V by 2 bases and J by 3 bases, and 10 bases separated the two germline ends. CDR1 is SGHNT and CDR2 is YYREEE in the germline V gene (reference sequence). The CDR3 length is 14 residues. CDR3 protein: CASSFGGKTDTQYF. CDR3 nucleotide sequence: TGTGCCAGCAGCTTTGGCGGGAAAACAGATACGCAGTATTTT.

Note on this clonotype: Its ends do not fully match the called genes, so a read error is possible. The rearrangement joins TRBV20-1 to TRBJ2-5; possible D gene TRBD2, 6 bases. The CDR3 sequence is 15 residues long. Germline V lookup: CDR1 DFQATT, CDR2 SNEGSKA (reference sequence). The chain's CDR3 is CSASRAVRWGETQHF. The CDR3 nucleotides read TGCAGTGCTAGCAGAGCGGTTCGCTGGGGGGAGACCCAGCACTTC.

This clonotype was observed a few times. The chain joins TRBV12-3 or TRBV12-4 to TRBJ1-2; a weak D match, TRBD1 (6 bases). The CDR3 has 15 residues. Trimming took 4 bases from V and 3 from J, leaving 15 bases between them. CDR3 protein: CASSYLRGADYGYTF. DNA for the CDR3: TGTGCCAGCAGTTACCTACGGGGGGCGGACTATGGCTACACCTTC.

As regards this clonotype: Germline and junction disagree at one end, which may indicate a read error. The CDR3 DNA follows: TGTGCCAGTTCGGTCTGGAGGTCTACCGTGAACACTGTAGCTTTCTTT. It translates to CASSVWRSTVNTVAFF. V usage is TRBV28 and J usage is TRBJ1-1, with D hard to call. CDR3 length: 16 amino acids. Germline V CDR1 and CDR2: MDHEN, SYDVKM.

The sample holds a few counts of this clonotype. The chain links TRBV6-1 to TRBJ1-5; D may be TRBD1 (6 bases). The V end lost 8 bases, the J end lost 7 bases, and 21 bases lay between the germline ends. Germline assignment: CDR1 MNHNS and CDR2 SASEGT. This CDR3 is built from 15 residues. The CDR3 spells CASRGPEGERQPQHF. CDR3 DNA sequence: TGTGCCAGCCGGGGGCCGGAGGGGGAACGGCAGCCCCAGCATTTT.